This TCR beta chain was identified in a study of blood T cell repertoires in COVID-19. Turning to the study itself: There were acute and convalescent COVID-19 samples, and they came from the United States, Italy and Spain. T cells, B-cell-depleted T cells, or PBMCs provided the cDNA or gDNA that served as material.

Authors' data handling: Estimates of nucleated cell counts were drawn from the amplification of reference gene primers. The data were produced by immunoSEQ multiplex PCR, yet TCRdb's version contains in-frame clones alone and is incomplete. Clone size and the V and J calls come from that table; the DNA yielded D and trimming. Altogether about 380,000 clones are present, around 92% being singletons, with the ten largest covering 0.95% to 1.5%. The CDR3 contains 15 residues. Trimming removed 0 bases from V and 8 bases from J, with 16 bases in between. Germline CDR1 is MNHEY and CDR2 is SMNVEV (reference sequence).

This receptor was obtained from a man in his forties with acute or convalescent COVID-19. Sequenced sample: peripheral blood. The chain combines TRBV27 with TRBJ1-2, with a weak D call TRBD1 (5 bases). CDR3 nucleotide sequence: TGTGCCAGCAGTTTATCGATGGGGCATCATAGCGGCTACACCTTC. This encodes CASSLSMGHHSGYTF.